A single sample is the source of the 28 T cell receptor beta chains below, sequenced in a study (dated by TCRdb to between 2014 and 2017). Preparation of the library involved 5' RACE. The sequencer was an Illumina MiSeq. Starting from the raw public reads, TCRdb applied fastp trimming at Q25, assembled clones with MiXCR and retained in-frame beta chains. Rows matching on CDR3 protein sequence are summarized as one entry with the most common DNA and genes. Recorded for this sample are 45,000 to 55,000 distinct CDR3 sequences; approximately 23% of them occurred a single time. 2.5% to 3.5% of the sample goes to the ten largest clones. Material for sequencing was tumor-infiltrating naive CD4+ T cells sorted from the breast tumor. The cell subset or site tag for this specimen amounts to: naive CD4+ T cells, CD4+CD45RA+CD25-. The source of these receptors is a female donor with breast cancer.

This clonotype was counted only a few times. CDR3 sequence (DNA): TGTGCCACCGGGAAGGGGGGGGGTGCCTACGAGCAGTACTTC. It specifies CATGKGGGAYEQYF. The chain couples TRBV15 to TRBJ2-7; a weak D match, TRBD2 (7 bases). Trimming stripped 8 bases from V and 2 bases from J, with 16 bases between. CDR3 length: 14 residues. The germline V gene encodes CDR1 LNHNV and CDR2 YYDKDF (reference sequence).

In this sample, this clonotype turned up a few times. The V and J genes are TRBV24-1 and TRBJ1-5; D call uncertain. CDR3 size: 14 residues. Germline-derived CDR1 and CDR2 are KGHDR and SFDVKD. Trimming took off 7 bases at V and 2 bases at J, with 11 bases between the two ends. The CDR3 bases are TGTGCCACCAGGACTCGGTTGGGCAATCAGCCCCAGCATTTT. Amino acids: CATRTRLGNQPQHF.

In its sample, this clonotype was seen a few times. Likely a read error: the CDR3 ends without its conserved phenylalanine or tryptophan. This sequence joins TRBV25-1 and TRBJ1-2; a possible D gene is TRBD1 (5 bases). The CDR3 runs to 14 residues. The V end lost 6 bases, the J end lost 3 bases, and 14 bases lay between the germline ends. Germline V gene sequence: CDR1 MGHDK, CDR2 SYGVNS. CDR3 bases: TGTGCCAGCAGCCTGGGGGGTGAGGACTATGGCTACACCCTC. Protein product: CASSLGGEDYGYTL.

The chain links TRBV28 to TRBJ1-2; 10 bases match TRBD1. There are 16 residues in the CDR3. CDR1 is MDHEN and CDR2 is SYDVKM in the germline V gene. V lost 3 bases, J lost 4 bases, and 8 bases stayed unmatched. For the CDR3, the DNA is TGTGCCAGCAGTTTCTCGACAGGGGGCTTTGGCTATGGCTACACCTTC. This encodes CASSFSTGGFGYGYTF.

The gene calls are TRBV20-1 and TRBJ2-7; D may be TRBD1 (7 bases). The ends were cut back, 1 base at V and 3 bases at J, with 13 bases in the middle. The germline V gene has CDR1 DFQATT and CDR2 SNEGSKA (reference sequence). CDR3 length equals 14 residues. CDR3 region: CSARGGQGGYEQYF. In DNA, the CDR3 is TGCAGTGCTAGAGGGGGGCAGGGGGGCTACGAGCAGTACTTC.

The V gene is TRBV9, the J gene TRBJ2-3; D gene ambiguous. The CDR3 loop spans 16 amino acids. The germline V and J ends were trimmed by 3 bases and 2 bases, with 16 bases remaining between them. Germline loops: CDR1 SGDLS, CDR2 YYNGEE. The CDR3 sequence is CASSAQAARHTDTQYF. The CDR3 nucleotides are TGTGCCAGCAGCGCCCAGGCGGCGCGGCACACAGATACGCAGTATTTT.

This clonotype showed up many times. The chain employs TRBV20-1 and TRBJ2-5; unclear D gene. V lost 3 bases and J lost 9, with 14 bases in between. The CDR3 is 12 amino acids. The germline gives CDR1 DFQATT, CDR2 SNEGSKA (reference sequence). CDR3 DNA sequence: TGCAGTGCTAGTAGACTGTTTGAGGCCCAGTACTTC. Encoded protein: CSASRLFEAQYF.

The chain employs TRBV5-1 and TRBJ2-3, with D possibly matching TRBD2 (7 bases). This CDR3 has 15 residues. The V end lost 1 base, the J end lost 2 bases, and 11 bases lay between the germline ends. Germline values: CDR1 SGHRS, CDR2 YFSETQ. The DNA of the CDR3 is TGCGCCAGCAGCTTGACGGGGGGCTCCACAGATACGCAGTATTTT. It is translated as CASSLTGGSTDTQYF.

There are many counts of this clonotype. The CDR3 does not close with the conserved phenylalanine or tryptophan, likely indicating a read error. Because the CDR3's place on the DNA is in doubt, the DNA is left out and the CDR3 is given as listed by TCRdb. The rearrangement uses TRBV4-1 and TRBJ2-7; TRBD1 is taken as the D call from the table, unchecked against the DNA. The CDR3 length equals 9 residues, ends included. Per germline, CDR1 MGHRA and CDR2 YSYEKL. CDR3 residues: CASSPPAGI.

The rearrangement links TRBV19 to TRBJ2-1; D is ambiguous. The CDR3 is made up of 14 amino acids. Trimming took off 3 bases at V and 4 bases at J, with 10 bases between the two ends. Per the germline V gene, CDR1 is LNHDA and CDR2 is SQIVND (reference sequence). The CDR3 loop is CASSIGSQYNEQFF. As DNA, the CDR3 is TGTGCCAGTAGTATTGGTAGTCAATACAATGAGCAGTTCTTC.

This clonotype was recorded at least ten times. The rearrangement uses TRBV28 and TRBJ2-7; no clear D. From germline, CDR1 is MDHEN and CDR2 SYDVKM. Deletions cut 2 bases from V and 0 bases from J, with 5 bases between. The CDR3 has 13 amino acids. CDR3 region: CASSLDNSYEQYF. The CDR3 DNA reads TGTGCCAGCAGTTTAGACAACTCCTACGAGCAGTACTTC. Full variable domain (remainder filled in from reference TRBV28 and TRBJ2-7): DVKVTQSSRYLVKRTGEKVFLECVQDMDHENMFWYRQDPGLGLRLIYFSYDVKMKEKGDIPEGYSVSREKKERFSLILESASTNQTSMYLCASSLDNSYEQYFGPGTRLTVT.

Comments on this clonotype: Possible read error: a much larger clone is one base away. CDR3 region: CASSNSDRALALHF. In DNA, the CDR3 is TGTGCCAGCAGTAACTCGGACAGGGCCTTGGCCCTCCACTTT. The chain uses TRBV6-5 and TRBJ1-6; 8 nucleotides align to TRBD1. Germline CDR1 and CDR2: MNHEY and SVGAGI. The CDR3 spans 14 residues.

This clonotype was seen a few times. The chain uses TRBV7-9 and TRBJ2-5, with 8 bases fitting TRBD1. Germline V gives CDR1 SEHNR, CDR2 FQNEAQ (reference sequence). The CDR3 runs 13 residues. J lost 6 bases, V lost 4 bases, and 4 bases had no gene match. The CDR3 sequence is CASSSTGGKTQYF. CDR3 sequence (DNA): TGTGCCAGCAGCTCTACAGGGGGGAAGACCCAGTACTTC.

This clonotype has just a few counts. V gene TRBV4-3 combines with J gene TRBJ2-7, with 7 positions matching TRBD1. CDR3 size: 14 residues. Germline trimming cut 2 bases from V and 3 bases from J; bases unmatched to any gene: 4. The germline V gene encodes CDR1 LGHNA and CDR2 YSLEER. Here the CDR3 reads CASSQPGQRYEQYF. The CDR3 DNA sequence: TGCGCCAGCAGCCAACCGGGACAGCGCTACGAGCAGTACTTC.

This clonotype came up a few times. The chain has TRBV5-1 and TRBJ1-2; 9 nucleotides match TRBD1. The CDR3 consists of 13 residues. Germline V gene data show CDR1 as SGHRS and CDR2 as YFSETQ. V dropped 4 bases and J dropped 5; count of bases not matched to a gene: 3. The CDR3 nucleotides are TGCGCCAGCAGCCCCGGGACAGGGTATGGCTACACCTTC. Translated: CASSPGTGYGYTF.

This clonotype was seen at least ten times. The chain employs TRBV5-1 and TRBJ2-6, with 11 bases matching TRBD1. CDR1 and CDR2 (germline): SGHRS, YFSETQ. This CDR3 is 16 amino acids long. J was trimmed by 9 bases and V by 3 bases; bases with no gene match: 8. The CDR3 DNA reads as TGCGCCAGCAGCTCGGGGACAGGGGGTTCGGGCAACGTCCTGACTTTC. It encodes CASSSGTGGSGNVLTF.

This clonotype has more than one count but fewer than ten. V and J are TRBV12-3 or TRBV12-4 and TRBJ2-3, with TRBD2 identical over 15 bases. This CDR3 comprises 12 residues. Trimming took 6 bases from V and 12 from J; bases not matched to a gene: 1. The CDR3 coding sequence is TGTGCCAGCAGGGGACTAGCGGGGGGCCAGTATTTT. Translating gives CASRGLAGGQYF.

The V call is TRBV5-1, the J call TRBJ2-3; no reliable D call. Per germline, CDR1 SGHRS and CDR2 YFSETQ. Trimming removed 5 bases from V and 0 bases from J, with 13 bases in between. This CDR3 is built from 15 residues. Written as DNA, the CDR3 is TGCGCCAGCAGAGAACAAGGAAGGAGCACAGATACGCAGTATTTT. Its translation: CASREQGRSTDTQYF.

The V gene is TRBV6-1, the J gene TRBJ1-5, with D maybe TRBD1 (5 bases). The V gene's germline CDR1 is MNHNS and CDR2 SASEGT. V lost 6 bases, J lost 6 bases, and 18 bases lay in between. This CDR3 has 15 residues. The CDR3 bases are TGTGCCAGCAGGGAGAGTACAGGAATAGTTCAGCCCCAGCATTTT. Its translation is CASRESTGIVQPQHF.

V usage is TRBV5-1 and J usage is TRBJ2-1, with no clear D. The ends were cut back, 0 bases at V and 4 bases at J, with 8 bases in the middle. Germline assignment: CDR1 SGHRS and CDR2 YFSETQ. This CDR3 has 14 amino acids. Here the CDR3 DNA reads TGCGCCAGCAGCTTGGACTACGTTTACAATGAGCAGTTCTTC. It specifies CASSLDYVYNEQFF.

The rearrangement joins TRBV2 to TRBJ2-5; no clear D. The germline V and J ends were trimmed by 4 bases and 2 bases, with 5 bases remaining between them. The CDR3 consists of 12 residues. The V gene's germline CDR1 is SNHLY and CDR2 FYNNEI. The CDR3 here is CASSGDQETQYF. The CDR3, as DNA: TGTGCCAGCAGTGGGGATCAAGAGACCCAGTACTTC.

Note on this clonotype: This may arise from a read error, as a much more abundant clone is one base away. This rearrangement joins TRBV5-1 to TRBJ1-5; 9 bases agree with TRBD1. The CDR3 sequence is 14 residues long. The V gene end was trimmed by 7 bases and the J gene end by 2 bases; junction bases not matched to a gene: 4. Germline lookup yields CDR1 SGHRS and CDR2 YFSETQ. The CDR3 nucleotides read TGCGCCAGCGGCCGGACAGGGGGCAATCAGCCCCAGCATTTT. Its protein product is CASGRTGGNQPQHF. Filled out from reference TRBV5-1 and TRBJ1-5, the complete variable domain reads KAGVTQTPRYLIKTRGQQVTLSCSPISGHRSVSWYQQTPGQGLQFLFEYFSETQRNKGNFPGRFSGRQFSNSRSEMNVSTLELGDSALYLCASGRTGGNQPQHFGDGTRLSIL.

This clonotype was observed many times. The chain has TRBV10-3 and TRBJ1-1; D uncertain. Per the germline V gene, CDR1 is ENHRY and CDR2 is SYGVKD. V lost 8 bases and J lost 4, with 11 bases in between. The CDR3 loop spans 12 amino acids. The CDR3 reads CAISTTPTEAFF. The CDR3 DNA is TGTGCCATCTCTACTACCCCCACTGAAGCTTTCTTT.

The gene calls are TRBV20-1 and TRBJ2-3, with 7 bases identical to TRBD2. There are 15 residues in the CDR3. Germline loops: CDR1 DFQATT, CDR2 SNEGSKA (reference sequence). The J segment lost 1 base and the V segment lost 5 bases, leaving 9 bases of the junction unmatched. CDR3 coding DNA: TGCAGTGCTCCCGATCGAGCGGGACGCACAGATACGCAGTATTTT. Its translation is CSAPDRAGRTDTQYF.

The chain links TRBV2 to TRBJ2-3, with 12 nucleotides matching TRBD2. CDR3 length equals 18 residues. Trimming cost V 6 bases and J 6 bases; bases outside gene matches: 16. The germline gives CDR1 SNHLY, CDR2 FYNNEI. CDR3 nucleotides: TGTGCCAGCAGCCTCCTCCTCAAGACTAGCGGGAGTAGGGATACGCAGTATTTT. This gives the protein CASSLLLKTSGSRDTQYF.

This chain links TRBV10-2 with TRBJ1-3; no clear D gene. This CDR3 spans 16 amino acids. Trimming took off 3 bases at V and 0 bases at J, with 12 bases between the two ends. The germline CDR1 and CDR2 sequences are WSHSY and SAAADI. The CDR3 loop is CASSEGRRSSGNTIYF. CDR3 DNA sequence: TGCGCCAGCAGTGAAGGTCGCAGGAGCTCTGGAAACACCATATATTTT.

CDR3 coding DNA: TGTGCCATCAGGCCCGGGACAGGGTTGGGCACAGATACGCAGTATTTT. Translation gives CAIRPGTGLGTDTQYF. J is TRBJ2-3 and V is TRBV10-3; 9 nucleotides line up with TRBD1. Germline lookup yields CDR1 ENHRY and CDR2 SYGVKD. The CDR3 totals 16 residues. After removal of 6 bases from V and 1 base from J, the junction contained 8 bases not matched to a gene.

The chain couples TRBV7-9 to TRBJ1-1; weak D call: TRBD1 (5 bases). V was clipped by 2 bases and J by 2 bases, with 12 bases between them. This CDR3 comprises 15 residues. CDR1 and CDR2 (germline): SEHNR, FQNEAQ (reference sequence). The CDR3 bases are TGTGCCAGCAGCTTAATGGGGGGATTTAACACTGAAGCTTTCTTT. Protein product: CASSLMGGFNTEAFF.